The rows below give T cell receptor beta chains drawn from one sample of a study of beta chain features in type 1 diabetes. Profiled with immunoSEQ multiplex PCR; TCRdb holds only in-frame clones, not every one. This table holds 400,000 or so clones, roughly 13% found once. Sequenced: naive CD4+ T cells from blood. The source of these receptors is a woman aged 18 to 35 with type 1 diabetes. Each CDR3 is given with its conserved first and last residue. Each record gives: V gene, CDR3 protein.

v_call: TRBV11-3
cdr3_aa: CASRFRSGSSYEQYF

v_call: TRBV5-4
cdr3_aa: CASSFPGGANVLTF

v_call: TRBV4-3
cdr3_aa: CASSRESGSSYEQFF

v_call: TRBV15
cdr3_aa: CATSTDRGNYGYTF

v_call: TRBV7-9
cdr3_aa: CASSSRTGSYEQYF

v_call: TRBV5-1
cdr3_aa: CASSLAGLQETQYF

v_call: TRBV7-3
cdr3_aa: CASSAQGVAGYNEQFF

v_call: TRBV5-1
cdr3_aa: CASSLTQTGAGELFF

v_call: TRBV5-1
cdr3_aa: CASRLAATADTQYF

v_call: TRBV5-6
cdr3_aa: CAMGLRGRYNEQFF

v_call: TRBV5-1
cdr3_aa: CASSPYASGSETQYF

v_call: TRBV9
cdr3_aa: CASSVTGGVFEQYF

v_call: TRBV27
cdr3_aa: CASSGSSGTDYEQYF

v_call: TRBV29-1
cdr3_aa: CSVLRTGSYEQYF

v_call: TRBV7-9
cdr3_aa: CASESGSETQYF

v_call: TRBV9
cdr3_aa: CASSRLTSGSIDTQYF

v_call: TRBV7-9
cdr3_aa: CASSKDSGSPQHF

v_call: TRBV5-4
cdr3_aa: CASSLDSLPSYEQYF

v_call: TRBV13
cdr3_aa: CASSVLGTGSGYTF

v_call: TRBV5-6
cdr3_aa: CASSLLLNTEAFF